This TCR beta chain was captured by sequencing in a study of T cells after posttransplantation cyclophosphamide. Overall study results and limits: Later post-transplant blood repertoires were often dominated by donor CD8+ memory clones. Tissue-infiltrating T cells from skin or gut overlapped little with blood T cells. TRB clonality was highly associated with recipient CMV seropositivity and reactivation.

This clone was seen at least ten times. The antigen is undetermined. The repertoire was sequenced with immunoSEQ multiplex PCR; TCRdb's copy has only in-frame clones and lacks some. This sample carries approximately 15,000 clones, none of them present only once. Trimming pared 6 bases from V and 6 bases from J, leaving 16 bases between. The CDR3 is made up of 14 amino acids. Germline V CDR1 and CDR2: SGHNT, YYREEE (reference sequence). Busulfan-fludarabine conditioning, marrow transplant, and cyclophosphamide on days +3 and +4 were administered. The chain carries TRBV5-4 and TRBJ2-4, with D maybe TRBD1 (5 bases). Source: PBMCs, taken after allogeneic stem cell transplant with posttransplant cyclophosphamide. The clonotype comes from a female patient between 30 and 40 years old who received an allogeneic stem cell transplant from a related donor, was CMV-positive, and had no GVHD. Some T cells may have come from the graft donor. In DNA form, the CDR3 reads TGTGCCAGCACCCTGGGGCCCTCACGAAACATTCAGTACTTC. Residues: CASTLGPSRNIQYF.